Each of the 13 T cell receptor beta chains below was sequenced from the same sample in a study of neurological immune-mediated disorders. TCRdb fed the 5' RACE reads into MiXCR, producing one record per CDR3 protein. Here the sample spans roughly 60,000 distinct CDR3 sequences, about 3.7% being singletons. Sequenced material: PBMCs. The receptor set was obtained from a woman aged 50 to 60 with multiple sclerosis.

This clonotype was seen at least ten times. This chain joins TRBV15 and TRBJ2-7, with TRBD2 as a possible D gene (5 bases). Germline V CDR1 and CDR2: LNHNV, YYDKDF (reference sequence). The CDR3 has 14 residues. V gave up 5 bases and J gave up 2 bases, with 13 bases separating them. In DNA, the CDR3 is TGTGCCACCAGCCCCTCTCCGGGAACCTACGAGCAGTACTTC. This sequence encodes CATSPSPGTYEQYF. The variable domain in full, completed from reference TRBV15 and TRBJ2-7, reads DAMVIQNPRYQVTQFGKPVTLSCSQTLNHNVMYWYQQKSSQAPKLLFHYYDKDFNNEADTPDNFQSRRPNTSFCFLDIRSPGLGDTAMYLCATSPSPGTYEQYFGPGTRLTVT.

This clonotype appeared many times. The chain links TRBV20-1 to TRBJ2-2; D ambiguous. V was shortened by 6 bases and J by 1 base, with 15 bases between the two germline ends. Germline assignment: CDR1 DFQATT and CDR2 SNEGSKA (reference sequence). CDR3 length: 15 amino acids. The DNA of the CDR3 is TGCAGTGCAACCAATTCGGATAAGAACACCGGGGAGCTGTTTTTT. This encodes CSATNSDKNTGELFF.

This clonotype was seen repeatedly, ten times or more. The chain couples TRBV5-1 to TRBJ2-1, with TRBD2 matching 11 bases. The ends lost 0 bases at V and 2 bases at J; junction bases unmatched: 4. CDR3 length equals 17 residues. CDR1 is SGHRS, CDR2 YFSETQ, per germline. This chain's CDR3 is CASSLDGTSGPYNEQFF. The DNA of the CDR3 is TGCGCCAGCAGCTTGGATGGGACTAGCGGTCCCTACAATGAGCAGTTCTTC.

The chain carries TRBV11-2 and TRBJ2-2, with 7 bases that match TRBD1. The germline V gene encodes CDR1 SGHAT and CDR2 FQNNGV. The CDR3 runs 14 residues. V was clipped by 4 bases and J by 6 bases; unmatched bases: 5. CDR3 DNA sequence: TGTGCCAGCAGCTCCTTACAGGGGTCCGGGGAGCTGTTTTTT. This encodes CASSSLQGSGELFF.

CDR3 nucleotide sequence: TGCAGTGCTTACTACAGGGGGGGCGGTGAAAAACTGTTTTTT. Translating gives CSAYYRGGGEKLFF. This sequence joins TRBV20-1 and TRBJ1-4, with 8 positions matching TRBD1. The V segment lost 5 bases and the J segment 7 bases; nucleotides outside the gene matches: 9. This CDR3 has 14 residues. The germline V gene encodes CDR1 DFQATT and CDR2 SNEGSKA (reference sequence).

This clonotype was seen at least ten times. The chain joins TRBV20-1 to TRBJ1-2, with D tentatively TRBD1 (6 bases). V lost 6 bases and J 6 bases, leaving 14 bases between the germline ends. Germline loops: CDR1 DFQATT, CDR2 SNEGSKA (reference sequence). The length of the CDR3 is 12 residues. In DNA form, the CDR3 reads TGCAGTGCAATGCACAGGGCAGATGGCTACACCTTC. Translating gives CSAMHRADGYTF.

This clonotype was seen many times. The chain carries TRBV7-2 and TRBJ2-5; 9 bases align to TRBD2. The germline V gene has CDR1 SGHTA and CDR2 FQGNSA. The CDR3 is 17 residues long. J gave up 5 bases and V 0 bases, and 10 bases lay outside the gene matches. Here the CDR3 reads CASSLAISGSGGETQYF. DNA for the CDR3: TGTGCCAGCAGCTTAGCGATTAGCGGGAGCGGGGGGGAGACCCAGTACTTC.

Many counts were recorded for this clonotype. CDR3 region: CASSYSGAGGIYEQYF. CDR3 DNA: TGTGCCAGCAGTTACTCTGGAGCGGGAGGGATATACGAGCAGTACTTC. V and J are TRBV6-2 or TRBV6-3 and TRBJ2-7, with TRBD2 identical over 10 bases. Per the germline V gene, CDR1 is MNHEY and CDR2 is SVGEGT. With V trimmed by 0 bases and J by 4 bases, 6 bases remained unmatched. This CDR3 has 16 residues.

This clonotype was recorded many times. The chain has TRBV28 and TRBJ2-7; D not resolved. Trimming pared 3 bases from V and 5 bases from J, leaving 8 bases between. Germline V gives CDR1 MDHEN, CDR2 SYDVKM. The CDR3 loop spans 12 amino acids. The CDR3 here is CASSFGIHEQYF. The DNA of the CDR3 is TGTGCCAGCAGTTTTGGAATACACGAGCAGTACTTC.

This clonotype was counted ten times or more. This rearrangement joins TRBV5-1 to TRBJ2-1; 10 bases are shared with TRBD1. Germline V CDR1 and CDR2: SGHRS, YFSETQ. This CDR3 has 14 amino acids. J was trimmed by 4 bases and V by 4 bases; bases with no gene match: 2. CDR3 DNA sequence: TGCGCCAGCAGCGGGACAGGGGCGTACAATGAGCAGTTCTTC. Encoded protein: CASSGTGAYNEQFF.

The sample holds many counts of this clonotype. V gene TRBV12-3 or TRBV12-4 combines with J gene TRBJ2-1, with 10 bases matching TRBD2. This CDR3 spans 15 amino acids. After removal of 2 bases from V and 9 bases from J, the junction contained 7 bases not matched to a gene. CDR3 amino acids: CASSLRAGGPVEQFF. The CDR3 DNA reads TGTGCCAGCAGTTTAAGAGCGGGAGGGCCCGTTGAGCAGTTCTTC.

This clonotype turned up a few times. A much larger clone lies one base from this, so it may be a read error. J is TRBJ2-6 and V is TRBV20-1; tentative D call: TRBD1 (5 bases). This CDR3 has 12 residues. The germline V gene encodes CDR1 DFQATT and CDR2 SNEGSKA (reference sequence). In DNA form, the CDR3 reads TGCAGTGCTAGGGATGGGGCCAAAGTCCTGACTTTC. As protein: CSARDGAKVLTF.

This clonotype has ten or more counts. CDR3 nucleotides: TGTGCCACCAATCCGGGACAGGGCTACAATGAGCAGTTCTTC. Translated: CATNPGQGYNEQFF. The gene calls are TRBV24-1 and TRBJ2-1, with 9 bases identical to TRBD1. CDR3 length equals 14 residues. V shed 8 bases and J 3 bases; nucleotides not matched to a gene: 4. Germline values: CDR1 KGHDR, CDR2 SFDVKD.